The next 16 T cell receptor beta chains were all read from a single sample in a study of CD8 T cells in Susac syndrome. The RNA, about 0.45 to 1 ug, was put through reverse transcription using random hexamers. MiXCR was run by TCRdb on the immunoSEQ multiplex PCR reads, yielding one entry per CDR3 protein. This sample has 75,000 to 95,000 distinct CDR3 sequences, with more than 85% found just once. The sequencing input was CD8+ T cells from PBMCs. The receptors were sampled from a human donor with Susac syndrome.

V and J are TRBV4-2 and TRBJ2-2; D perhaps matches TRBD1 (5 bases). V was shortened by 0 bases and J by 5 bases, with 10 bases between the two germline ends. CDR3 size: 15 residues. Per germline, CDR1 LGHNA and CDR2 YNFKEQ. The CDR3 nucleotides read TGTGCCAGCAGCCAAGAAAACAGGCAGACCGGGGAGCTGTTTTTT. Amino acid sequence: CASSQENRQTGELFF.

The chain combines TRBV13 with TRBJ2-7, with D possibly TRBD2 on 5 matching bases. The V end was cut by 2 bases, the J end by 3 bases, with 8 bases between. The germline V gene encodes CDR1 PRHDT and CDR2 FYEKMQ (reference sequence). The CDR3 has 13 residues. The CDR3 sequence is CASSLSGYYEQYF. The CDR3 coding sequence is TGTGCCAGCAGCTTAAGCGGCTACTACGAGCAGTACTTC. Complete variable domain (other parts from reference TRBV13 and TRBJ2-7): AAGVIQSPRHLIKEKRETATLKCYPIPRHDTVYWYQQGPGQDPQFLISFYEKMQSDKGSIPDRFSAQQFSDYHSELNMSSLELGDSALYFCASSLSGYYEQYFGPGTRLTVT.

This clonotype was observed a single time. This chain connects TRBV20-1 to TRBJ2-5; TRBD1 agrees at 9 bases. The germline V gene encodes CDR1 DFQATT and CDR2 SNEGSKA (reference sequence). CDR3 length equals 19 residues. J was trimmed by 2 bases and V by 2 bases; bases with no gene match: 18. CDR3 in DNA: TGCAGTGCTAGAACCTCAACCCCACGGACAGGGGAGAGTCAAGAGACCCAGTACTTC. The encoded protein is CSARTSTPRTGESQETQYF.

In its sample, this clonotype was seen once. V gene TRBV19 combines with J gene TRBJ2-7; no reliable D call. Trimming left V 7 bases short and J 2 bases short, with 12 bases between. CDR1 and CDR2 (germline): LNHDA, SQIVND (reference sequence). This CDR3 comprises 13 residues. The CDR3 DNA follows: TGTGCCAGTAATCCGGGCAGTACCTACGAGCAGTACTTC. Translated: CASNPGSTYEQYF.

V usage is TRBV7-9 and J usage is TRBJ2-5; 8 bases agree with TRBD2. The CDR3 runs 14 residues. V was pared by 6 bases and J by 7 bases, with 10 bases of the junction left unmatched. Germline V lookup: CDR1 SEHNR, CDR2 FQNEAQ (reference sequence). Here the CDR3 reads CASRPGLGVGTQYF. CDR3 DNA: TGTGCCAGCAGACCGGGACTAGGGGTGGGGACCCAGTACTTC.

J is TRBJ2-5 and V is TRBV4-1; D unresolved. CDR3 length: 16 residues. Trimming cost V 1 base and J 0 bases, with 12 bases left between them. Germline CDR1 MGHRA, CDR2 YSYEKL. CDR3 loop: CASSQGSSDYQETQYF. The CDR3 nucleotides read TGCGCCAGCAGCCAAGGCTCCAGCGATTACCAAGAGACCCAGTACTTC.

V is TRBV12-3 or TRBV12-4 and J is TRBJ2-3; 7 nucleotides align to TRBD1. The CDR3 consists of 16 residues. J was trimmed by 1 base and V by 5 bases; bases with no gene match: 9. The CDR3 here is CASSGKGQGGTDTQYF. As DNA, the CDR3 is TGTGCCAGCAGTGGGAAGGGGCAGGGGGGCACAGATACGCAGTATTTT.

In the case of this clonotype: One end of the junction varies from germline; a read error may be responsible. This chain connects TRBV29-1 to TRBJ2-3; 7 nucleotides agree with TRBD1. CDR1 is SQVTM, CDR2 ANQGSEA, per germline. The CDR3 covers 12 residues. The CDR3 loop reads CSVTAWTGTQYF. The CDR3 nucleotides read TGCAGCGTTACTGCCTGGACAGGTACGCAGTATTTT.

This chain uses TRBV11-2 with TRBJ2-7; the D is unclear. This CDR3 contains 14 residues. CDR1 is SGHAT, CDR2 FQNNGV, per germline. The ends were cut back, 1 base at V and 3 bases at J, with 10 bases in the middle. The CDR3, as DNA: TGTGCCAGCAGCTTAGGGGCAGGAATCTACGAGCAGTACTTC. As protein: CASSLGAGIYEQYF.

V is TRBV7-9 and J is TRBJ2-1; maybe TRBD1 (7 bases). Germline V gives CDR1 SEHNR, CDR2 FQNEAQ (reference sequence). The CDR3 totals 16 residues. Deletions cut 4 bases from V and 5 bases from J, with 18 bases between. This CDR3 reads CASSYSPGGHDNEQFF. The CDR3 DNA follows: TGTGCCAGCAGCTACTCCCCAGGGGGGCACGACAATGAGCAGTTCTTC. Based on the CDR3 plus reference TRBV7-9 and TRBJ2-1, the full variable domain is DTGVSQNPRHKITKRGQNVTFRCDPISEHNRLYWYRQTLGQGPEFLTYFQNEAQLEKSRLLSDRFSAERPKGSFSTLEIQRTEQGDSAMYLCASSYSPGGHDNEQFFGPGTRLTVL.

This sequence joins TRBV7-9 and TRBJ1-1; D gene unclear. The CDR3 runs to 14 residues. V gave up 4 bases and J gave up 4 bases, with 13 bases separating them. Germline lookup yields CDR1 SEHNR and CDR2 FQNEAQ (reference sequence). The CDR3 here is CASSSPRSLTEAFF. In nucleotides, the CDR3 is TGTGCCAGCAGCTCGCCGCGGTCGCTCACTGAAGCTTTCTTT.

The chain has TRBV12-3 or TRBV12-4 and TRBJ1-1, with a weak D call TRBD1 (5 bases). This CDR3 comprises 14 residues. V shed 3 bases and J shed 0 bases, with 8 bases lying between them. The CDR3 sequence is CASSFGTMNTEAFF. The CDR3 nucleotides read TGTGCCAGCAGTTTCGGGACGATGAACACTGAAGCTTTCTTT.

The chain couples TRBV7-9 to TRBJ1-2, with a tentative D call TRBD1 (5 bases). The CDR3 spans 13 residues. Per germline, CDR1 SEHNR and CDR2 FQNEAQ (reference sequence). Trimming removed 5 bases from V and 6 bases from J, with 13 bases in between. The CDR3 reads CASSPAGGDGYTF. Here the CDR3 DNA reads TGTGCCAGCAGCCCGGCGGGGGGTGATGGCTACACCTTC.

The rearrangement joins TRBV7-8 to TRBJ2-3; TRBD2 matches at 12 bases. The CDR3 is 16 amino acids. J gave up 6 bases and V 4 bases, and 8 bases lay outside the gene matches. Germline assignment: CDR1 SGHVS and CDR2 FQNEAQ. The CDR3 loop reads CASSSSSGRAWDTQYF. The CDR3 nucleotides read TGTGCCAGCAGCTCGTCTAGCGGGAGGGCCTGGGATACGCAGTATTTT.

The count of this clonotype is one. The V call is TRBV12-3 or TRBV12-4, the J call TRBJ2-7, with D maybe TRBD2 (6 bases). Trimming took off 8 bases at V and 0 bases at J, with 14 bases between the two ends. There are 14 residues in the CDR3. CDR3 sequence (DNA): TGTGCCAGCTGCGCCGGGACTCTCTCCTACGAGCAGTACTTC. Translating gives CASCAGTLSYEQYF.

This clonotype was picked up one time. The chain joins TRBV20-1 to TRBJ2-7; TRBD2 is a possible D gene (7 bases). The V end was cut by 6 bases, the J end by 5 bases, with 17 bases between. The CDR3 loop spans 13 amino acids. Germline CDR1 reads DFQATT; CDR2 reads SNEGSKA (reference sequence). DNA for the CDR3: TGCAGTGCAAAGGGGGGGGTTGACCACGAGCAGTACTTC. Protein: CSAKGGVDHEQYF.